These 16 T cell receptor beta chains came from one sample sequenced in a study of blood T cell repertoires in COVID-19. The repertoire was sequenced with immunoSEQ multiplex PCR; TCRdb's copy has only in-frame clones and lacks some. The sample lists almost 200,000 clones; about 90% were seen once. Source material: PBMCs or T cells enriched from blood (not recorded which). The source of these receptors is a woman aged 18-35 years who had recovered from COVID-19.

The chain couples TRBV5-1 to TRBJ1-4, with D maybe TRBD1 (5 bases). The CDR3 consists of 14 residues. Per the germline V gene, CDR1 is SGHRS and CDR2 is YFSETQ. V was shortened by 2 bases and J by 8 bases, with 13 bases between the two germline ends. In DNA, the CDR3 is TGCGCCAGCAGCTTTGGGGGAGGGGAAGAAAAACTGTTTTTT. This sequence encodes CASSFGGGEEKLFF.

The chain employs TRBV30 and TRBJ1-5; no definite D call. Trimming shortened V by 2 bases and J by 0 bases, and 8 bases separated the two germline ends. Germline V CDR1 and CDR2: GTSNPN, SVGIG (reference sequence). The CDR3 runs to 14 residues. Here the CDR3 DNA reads TGTGCCTGGAGTTTGTCATCTAGCAATCAGCCCCAGCATTTT. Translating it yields CAWSLSSSNQPQHF.

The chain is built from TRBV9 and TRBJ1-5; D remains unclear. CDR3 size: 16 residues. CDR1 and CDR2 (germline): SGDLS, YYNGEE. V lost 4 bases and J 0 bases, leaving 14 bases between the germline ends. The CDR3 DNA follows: TGTGCCAGCAGCTCTACAGAGAGCCCTAGCAATCAGCCCCAGCATTTT. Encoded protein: CASSSTESPSNQPQHF.

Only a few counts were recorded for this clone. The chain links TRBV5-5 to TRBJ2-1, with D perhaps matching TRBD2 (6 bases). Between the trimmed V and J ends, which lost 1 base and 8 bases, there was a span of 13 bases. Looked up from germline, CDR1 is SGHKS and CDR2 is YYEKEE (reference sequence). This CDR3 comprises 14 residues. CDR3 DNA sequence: TGTGCCAGCAGCTTGTGGGCCTCTAGCGATGAGCAGTTCTTC. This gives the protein CASSLWASSDEQFF.

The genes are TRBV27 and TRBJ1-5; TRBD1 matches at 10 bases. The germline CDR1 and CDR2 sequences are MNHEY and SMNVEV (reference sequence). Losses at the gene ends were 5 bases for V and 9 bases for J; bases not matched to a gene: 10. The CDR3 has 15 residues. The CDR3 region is CASSHGTGESWPQHF. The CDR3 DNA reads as TGTGCCAGCAGTCATGGGACAGGGGAGTCGTGGCCCCAGCATTTT.

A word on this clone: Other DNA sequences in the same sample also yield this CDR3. The CDR3 here is CASSVAGVNTEAFF. The CDR3, as DNA: TGTGCCAGCAGCGTAGCAGGGGTAAACACTGAAGCTTTCTTT. The chain employs TRBV9 and TRBJ1-1; D is possibly TRBD1 (6 bases). The CDR3 sequence is 14 residues long. V gave up 0 bases and J gave up 2 bases, with 8 bases separating them. Germline-derived CDR1 and CDR2 are SGDLS and YYNGEE.

The CDR3 spells CASSLSGPYEQYF. The CDR3 coding sequence is TGTGCCAGCAGCTTGTCTGGGCCCTACGAGCAGTACTTC. The chain carries TRBV11-2 and TRBJ2-7, with D unclear. Germline CDR1 SGHAT, CDR2 FQNNGV. The CDR3 runs to 13 residues. Trimming cost V 3 bases and J 2 bases, with 8 bases left between them.

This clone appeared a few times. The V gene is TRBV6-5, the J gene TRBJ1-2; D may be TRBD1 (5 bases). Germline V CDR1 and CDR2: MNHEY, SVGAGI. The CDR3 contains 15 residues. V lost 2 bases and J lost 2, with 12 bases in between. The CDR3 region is CASSYARRGNYGYTF. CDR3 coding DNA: TGTGCCAGCAGTTACGCCAGGCGGGGCAACTATGGCTACACCTTC.

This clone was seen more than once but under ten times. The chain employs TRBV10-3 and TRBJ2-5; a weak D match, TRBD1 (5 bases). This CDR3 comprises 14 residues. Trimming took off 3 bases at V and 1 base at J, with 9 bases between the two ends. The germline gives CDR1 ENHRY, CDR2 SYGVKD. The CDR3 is CAISDGQGQETQYF. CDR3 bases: TGTGCCATCAGTGACGGCCAGGGCCAAGAGACCCAGTACTTC.

CDR3 sequence: CASSQGWFGRALQPQHF. Written as DNA, the CDR3 is TGCGCCAGCAGCCAAGGTTGGTTCGGCAGGGCTCTTCAGCCCCAGCATTTT. The chain has TRBV4-1 and TRBJ1-5, with a tentative D call TRBD1 (5 bases). Trimming removed 1 base from V and 6 bases from J, with 19 bases in between. This CDR3 contains 17 residues. Germline-derived CDR1 and CDR2 are MGHRA and YSYEKL.

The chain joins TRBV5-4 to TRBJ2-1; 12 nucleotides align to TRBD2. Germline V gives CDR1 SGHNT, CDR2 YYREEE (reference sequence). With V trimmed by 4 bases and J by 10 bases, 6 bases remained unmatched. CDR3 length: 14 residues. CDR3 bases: TGTGCCAGCAGCCCTAGCGGGGGGGCTCGAGAGCAGTTCTTC. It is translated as CASSPSGGAREQFF.

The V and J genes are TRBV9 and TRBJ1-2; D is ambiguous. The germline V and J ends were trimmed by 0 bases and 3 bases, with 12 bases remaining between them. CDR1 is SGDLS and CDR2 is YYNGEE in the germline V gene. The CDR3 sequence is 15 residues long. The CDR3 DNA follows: TGTGCCAGCAGCGTAGCTGGTAGTGCTCACTATGGCTACACCTTC. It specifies CASSVAGSAHYGYTF.

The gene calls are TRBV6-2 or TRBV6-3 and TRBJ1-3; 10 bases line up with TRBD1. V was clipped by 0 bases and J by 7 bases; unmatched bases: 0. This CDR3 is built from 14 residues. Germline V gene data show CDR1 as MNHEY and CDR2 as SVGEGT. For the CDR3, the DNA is TGTGCCAGCAGTTACTCGGGACAGGGGAACACCATATATTTT. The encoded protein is CASSYSGQGNTIYF.

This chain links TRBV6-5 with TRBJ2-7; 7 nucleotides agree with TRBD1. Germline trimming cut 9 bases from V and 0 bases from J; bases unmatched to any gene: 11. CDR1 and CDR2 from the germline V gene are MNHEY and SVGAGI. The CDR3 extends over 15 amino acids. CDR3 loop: CASDEGAASSYEQYF. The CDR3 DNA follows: TGTGCCAGTGATGAGGGGGCGGCTAGCTCCTACGAGCAGTACTTC.

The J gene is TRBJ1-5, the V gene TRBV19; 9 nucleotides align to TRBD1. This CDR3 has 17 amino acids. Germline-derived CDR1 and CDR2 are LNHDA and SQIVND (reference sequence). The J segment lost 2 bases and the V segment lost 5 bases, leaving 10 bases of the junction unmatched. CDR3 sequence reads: CASSLGQGLYRNQPQHF. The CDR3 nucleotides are TGTGCCAGTAGTCTAGGACAGGGGCTTTATCGCAATCAGCCCCAGCATTTT.

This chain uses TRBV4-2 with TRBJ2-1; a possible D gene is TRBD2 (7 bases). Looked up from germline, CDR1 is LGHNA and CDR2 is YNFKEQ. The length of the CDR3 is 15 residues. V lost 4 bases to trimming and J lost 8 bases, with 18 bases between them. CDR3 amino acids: CASSPRGGADDEQFF. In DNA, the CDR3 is TGTGCCAGCAGCCCGAGGGGGGGGGCCGACGATGAGCAGTTCTTC.